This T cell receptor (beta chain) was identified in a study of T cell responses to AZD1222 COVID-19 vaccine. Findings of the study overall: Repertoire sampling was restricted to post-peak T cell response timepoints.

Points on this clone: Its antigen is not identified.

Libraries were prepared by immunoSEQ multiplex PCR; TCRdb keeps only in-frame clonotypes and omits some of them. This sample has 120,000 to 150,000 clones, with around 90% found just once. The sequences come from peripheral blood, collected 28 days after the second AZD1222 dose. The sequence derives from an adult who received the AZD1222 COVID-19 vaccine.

The chain's CDR3 is CASSPSGGNSPLHF. For the CDR3, the DNA is TGCGCCAGCAGCCCCTCGGGGGGGAATTCACCCCTCCACTTT. The chain carries TRBV5-1 and TRBJ1-6; weak D call: TRBD1 (5 bases). V lost 4 bases, J lost 7 bases, and 12 bases lay in between. CDR1 and CDR2 (germline): SGHRS, YFSETQ. The CDR3 runs to 14 residues. Full variable domain (rest looked up from reference TRBV5-1 and TRBJ1-6): KAGVTQTPRYLIKTRGQQVTLSCSPISGHRSVSWYQQTPGQGLQFLFEYFSETQRNKGNFPGRFSGRQFSNSRSEMNVSTLELGDSALYLCASSPSGGNSPLHFGNGTRLTVT.